This T cell receptor beta chain originates from a study of T cell responses to AZD1222 COVID-19 vaccine. This CDR3 has 15 amino acids. Losses at the gene ends were 2 bases for V and 7 bases for J; bases not matched to a gene: 6. Germline assignment: CDR1 MGHRA and CDR2 YSYEKL. Overall study findings and caveats: Targets within unmutated variant regions were reportedly found for nearly half of spike-specific TCRs. Mostly white British, mostly female donors; authors suggested clonal diversity may be underestimated. Vaccination with two AZD1222 doses was followed by a rise in Spike-specific TCR breadth and depth. With dominance at 160-218 and 743-854, vaccine-associated CD4 TCRs spanned spike.

Profiled with immunoSEQ multiplex PCR; TCRdb holds only in-frame clones, not every one. The data show around 140,000 clones, with 90% to 95% seen just once and 12% held by the top ten. On this clone itself: Its antigen is not identified.

This chain links TRBV4-1 with TRBJ2-1, with TRBD2 matching over 9 bases. The sample here was peripheral blood, taken after recovery from COVID-19. The sequence was collected from an adult who had recovered from COVID-19. The CDR3 reads CASSQLSGSFNEQFF. CDR3 coding DNA: TGCGCCAGCAGCCAACTTAGCGGGAGTTTTAATGAGCAGTTCTTC.